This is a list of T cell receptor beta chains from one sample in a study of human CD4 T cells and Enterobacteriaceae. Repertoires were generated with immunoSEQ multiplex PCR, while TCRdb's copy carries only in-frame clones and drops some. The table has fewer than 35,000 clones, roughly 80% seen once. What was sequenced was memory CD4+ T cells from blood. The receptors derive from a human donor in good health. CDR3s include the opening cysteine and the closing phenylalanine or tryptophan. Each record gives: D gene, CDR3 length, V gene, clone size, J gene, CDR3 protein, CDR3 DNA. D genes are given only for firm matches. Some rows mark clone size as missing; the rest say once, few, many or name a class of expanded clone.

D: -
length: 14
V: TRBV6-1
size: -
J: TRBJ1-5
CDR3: CASRFSLGNQPQHF
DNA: TGTGCCAGCAGATTCTCCCTAGGCAATCAGCCCCAGCATTTT

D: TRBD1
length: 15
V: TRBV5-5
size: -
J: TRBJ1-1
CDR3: CASSATGTVNTEAFF
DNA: TGTGCCAGCAGCGCAACCGGGACAGTGAACACTGAAGCTTTCTTT

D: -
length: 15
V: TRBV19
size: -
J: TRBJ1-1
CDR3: CASSIDGGRGTEAFF
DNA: TGTGCCAGTAGTATAGATGGGGGCCGGGGCACTGAAGCTTTCTTT

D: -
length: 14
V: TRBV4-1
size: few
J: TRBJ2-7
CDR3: CASSQSRLSYEQYF
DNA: TGCGCCAGCAGCCAAAGTAGACTCTCCTACGAGCAGTACTTC

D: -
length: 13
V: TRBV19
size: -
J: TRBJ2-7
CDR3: CASSMGHHYEQYF
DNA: TGTGCCAGTAGTATGGGGCACCATTACGAGCAGTACTTC

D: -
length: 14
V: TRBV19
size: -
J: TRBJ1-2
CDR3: CASRETGGAVGYTF
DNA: TGTGCCAGTAGGGAGACAGGCGGGGCCGTTGGCTACACCTTC

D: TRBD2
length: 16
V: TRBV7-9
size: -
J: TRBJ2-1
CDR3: CASSSTTSGSYNEQFF
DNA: TGTGCCAGCAGCTCAACGACTAGCGGCTCCTACAATGAGCAGTTCTTC

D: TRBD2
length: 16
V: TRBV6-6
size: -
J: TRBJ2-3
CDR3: CASSSKAGAGADTQYF
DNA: TGTGCCAGCAGTTCTAAAGCGGGAGCAGGGGCAGATACGCAGTATTTT

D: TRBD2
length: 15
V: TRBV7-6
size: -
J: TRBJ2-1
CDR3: CASSQTSGGANEQFF
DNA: TGTGCCAGCAGCCAAACTAGCGGGGGGGCGAATGAGCAGTTCTTC

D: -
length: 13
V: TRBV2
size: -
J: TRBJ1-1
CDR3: CATSRQVNTEAFF
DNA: TGTGCCACTTCGCGACAGGTGAACACTGAAGCTTTCTTT

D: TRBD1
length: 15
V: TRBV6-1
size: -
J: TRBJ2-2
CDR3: CASNLEQGFGGELFF
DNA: TGTGCCAGCAATTTAGAACAGGGGTTTGGCGGGGAGCTGTTTTTT

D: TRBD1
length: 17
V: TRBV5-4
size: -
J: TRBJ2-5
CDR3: CASSLFQGVSRQETQYF
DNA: TGTGCCAGCAGCTTGTTTCAGGGGGTGAGTCGACAGGAGACCCAGTACTTC

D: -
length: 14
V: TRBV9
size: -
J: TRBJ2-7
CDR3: CASSVQGASYEQYF
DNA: TGTGCCAGCAGCGTCCAGGGAGCTTCCTACGAGCAGTACTTC

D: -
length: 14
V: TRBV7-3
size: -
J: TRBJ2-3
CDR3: CASSLGTSTDTQYF
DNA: TGTGCCAGCAGCTTAGGGACTAGCACAGATACGCAGTATTTT

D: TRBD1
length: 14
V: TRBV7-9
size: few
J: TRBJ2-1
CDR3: CASNGQGTYNEQFF
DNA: TGTGCCAGCAACGGACAGGGCACCTACAATGAGCAGTTCTTC

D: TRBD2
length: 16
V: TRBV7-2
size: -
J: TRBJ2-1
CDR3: CASSLGAGGVYNEQFF
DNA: TGTGCCAGCAGCTTAGGGGCGGGAGGGGTTTACAATGAGCAGTTCTTC

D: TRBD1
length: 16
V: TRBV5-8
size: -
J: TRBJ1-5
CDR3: CASSHTRGLSNQPQHF
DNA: TGTGCCAGCAGCCATACCAGGGGGTTGAGCAATCAGCCCCAGCATTTT

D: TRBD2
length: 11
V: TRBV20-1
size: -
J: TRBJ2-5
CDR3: CSAISGETQYF
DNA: TGCAGTGCTATTAGCGGGGAGACCCAGTACTTC

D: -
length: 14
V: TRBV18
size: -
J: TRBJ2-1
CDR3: CASSPPSGFNEQFF
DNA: TGTGCCAGCTCACCACCATCAGGGTTTAATGAGCAGTTCTTC

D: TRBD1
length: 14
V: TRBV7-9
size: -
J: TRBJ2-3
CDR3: CASSPGTGGDTQYF
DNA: TGTGCCAGCAGCCCTGGGACAGGAGGGGATACGCAGTATTTT

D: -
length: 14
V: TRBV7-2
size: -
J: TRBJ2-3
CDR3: CASSFYRSTDTQYF
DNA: TGTGCCAGCAGCTTCTACCGTAGCACAGATACGCAGTATTTT

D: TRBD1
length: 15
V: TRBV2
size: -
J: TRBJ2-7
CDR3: CASSWDREGSYEQYF
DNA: TGTGCCAGCAGTTGGGACAGGGAGGGGTCCTACGAGCAGTACTTC

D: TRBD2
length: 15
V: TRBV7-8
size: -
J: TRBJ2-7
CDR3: CASSPGSSGVSEQYF
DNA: TGTGCCAGCAGCCCCGGCTCGAGCGGGGTCTCCGAGCAGTACTTC

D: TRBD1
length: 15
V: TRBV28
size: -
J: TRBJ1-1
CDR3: CASSPWGQKNTEAFF
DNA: TGTGCCAGCAGTCCCTGGGGACAGAAGAACACTGAAGCTTTCTTT

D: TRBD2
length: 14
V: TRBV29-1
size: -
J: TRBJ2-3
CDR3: CSVDRLAVTDTQYF
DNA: TGCAGCGTTGATAGGCTAGCGGTCACAGATACGCAGTATTTT

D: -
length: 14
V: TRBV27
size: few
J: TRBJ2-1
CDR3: CASRSLANHNEQFF
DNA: TGTGCCAGCAGGTCTCTAGCGAACCACAATGAGCAGTTCTTC

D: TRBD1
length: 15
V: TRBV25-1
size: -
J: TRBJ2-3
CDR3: CASSAGTGRTDTQYF
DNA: TGTGCCAGCAGTGCTGGGACAGGGCGCACAGATACGCAGTATTTT

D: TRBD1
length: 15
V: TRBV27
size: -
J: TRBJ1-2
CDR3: CASSSPRQGAYGYTF
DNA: TGTGCCAGCAGTTCCCCCCGACAGGGGGCCTATGGCTACACCTTC

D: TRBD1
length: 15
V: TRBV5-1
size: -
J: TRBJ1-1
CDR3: CASSPQDRANTEAFF
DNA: TGCGCCAGCAGCCCCCAGGACAGGGCCAACACTGAAGCTTTCTTT

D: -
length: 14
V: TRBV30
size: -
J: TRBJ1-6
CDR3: CAWKLSGYNSPLHF
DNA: TGTGCCTGGAAGTTGTCAGGCTATAATTCACCCCTCCACTTT